This T cell receptor (beta chain) was captured by sequencing in a study of T-cell reconstitution after alpha-beta-depleted transplantation in children. During its preparation, the TCRbeta library received unique molecular identifiers. TCRdb redid the calling of the PCR reads with MiXCR, one entry per CDR3 protein. The sample carries approximately 110,000 distinct CDR3 sequences, under 30% recorded once. Study-wide results and caveats: At one year after transplant, newly produced T cells mostly accounted for T-cell counts and diversity.

Germline values: CDR1 SGHRS, CDR2 YFSETQ. The CDR3 is made up of 13 amino acids. V was trimmed by 3 bases and J by 3 bases, leaving 9 bases between them. On this clonotype: Antigen: not known.

The chain couples TRBV5-1 to TRBJ1-2; D might be TRBD1 (6 bases). This receptor was taken from a male patient between 2 and 15 years old who had a stem cell transplant for chronic granulomatous disease, so the T cells may come from the graft donor. The sample consisted of PBMCs, mostly from graft donor cells, taken 180 days after TCRalphabeta/CD19-depleted stem cell transplant. CDR3 DNA: TGCGCCAGCAGCTCAGGACAGCACTATGGCTACACCTTC. This translates into CASSSGQHYGYTF.